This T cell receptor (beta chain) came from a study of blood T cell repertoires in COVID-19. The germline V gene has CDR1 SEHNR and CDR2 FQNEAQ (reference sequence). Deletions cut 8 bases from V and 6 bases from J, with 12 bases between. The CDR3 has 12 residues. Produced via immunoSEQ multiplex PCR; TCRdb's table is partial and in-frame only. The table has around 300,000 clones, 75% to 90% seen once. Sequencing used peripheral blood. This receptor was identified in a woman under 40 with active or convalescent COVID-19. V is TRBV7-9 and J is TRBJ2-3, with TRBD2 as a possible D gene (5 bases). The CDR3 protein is CASSRGVDTQYF. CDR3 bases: TGTGCCAGCTCACGGGGTGTGGATACGCAGTATTTT.